Listed below are T cell receptor beta chains from one sample, sequenced in a study of beta chain features in type 1 diabetes. Produced via immunoSEQ multiplex PCR; TCRdb's table is partial and in-frame only. Here the sample spans about 360,000 clones, roughly 12% being singletons. The specimen sequenced was naive CD4+ T cells from blood. The source is a woman aged 18 to 35 with type 1 diabetes. The CDR3 runs from the conserved cysteine through the conserved F or W. A D gene is named only where the DNA matches it firmly. Part of the rows lack a size; the others show once, few, many or a class for expanded clones.

clone_size	v_call	j_call	d_call	cdr3_aa	cdr3_nt
few	TRBV19	TRBJ1-4	.	CASSIQAANEVLFF	TGTGCCAGTAGTATTCAGGCCGCTAATGAAGTACTGTTTTTT
.	TRBV5-1	TRBJ2-1	TRBD2	CASSYTGTRYNEQFF	TGCGCCAGCAGTTACACCGGGACTAGGTACAATGAGCAGTTCTTC
few	TRBV15	TRBJ1-5	.	CATRPQGISNQPQHF	TGTGCCACCAGACCCCAGGGGATTAGCAATCAGCCCCAGCATTTT
few	TRBV5-6	TRBJ2-1	.	CASSFEVTYEQFF	TGTGCCAGCAGCTTCGAGGTGACGTATGAGCAGTTCTTC
.	TRBV7-2	TRBJ2-4	.	CASSLEERDIQYF	TGTGCCAGCAGCTTAGAGGAGCGGGACATTCAGTACTTC
few	TRBV6-5	TRBJ1-1	.	CASSYSTVFEAFF	TGTGCCAGCAGTTACTCGACAGTATTTGAAGCTTTCTTT
.	TRBV5-1	TRBJ2-7	.	CASSLVGREGGEQYF	TGCGCCAGCAGCTTGGTTGGCAGGGAAGGTGGCGAGCAGTACTTC
.	TRBV5-1	TRBJ1-1	TRBD1	CASSVGTGVVDTEAFF	TGCGCCAGCAGCGTTGGAACAGGGGTGGTGGACACTGAAGCTTTCTTT
few	TRBV5-1	TRBJ2-7	TRBD1	CASSLFGQVQPYEQYF	TGCGCCAGCAGCTTGTTCGGACAGGTTCAACCCTACGAGCAGTACTTC
.	TRBV7-9	TRBJ1-5	.	CASSFDNNQPQHF	TGTGCCAGCAGCTTTGACAACAATCAGCCCCAGCATTTT
.	TRBV6-5	TRBJ2-7	.	CASSYSIGGVQYF	TGTGCCAGCAGTTACTCGATTGGGGGCGTTCAGTACTTC
few	TRBV4-3	TRBJ1-4	TRBD1	CASSQDSDRGNEKLFF	TGCGCCAGCAGCCAAGATTCGGACAGGGGGAATGAAAAACTGTTTTTT
.	TRBV4-1	TRBJ2-5	TRBD1	CASSQEGGLGETQYF	TGCGCCAGCAGCCAAGAAGGGGGCCTTGGGGAGACCCAGTACTTC
few	TRBV6-6	TRBJ2-7	TRBD2	CASSPSGYEQYF	TGTGCCAGCAGTCCTAGCGGCTACGAGCAGTACTTC
few	TRBV5-4	TRBJ1-3	.	CASSLRDTGNTIYF	TGTGCCAGCAGCTTGCGGGATACTGGAAACACCATATATTTT
few	TRBV29-1	TRBJ2-1	TRBD1	CSAPSLGQIYNEQFF	TGCAGCGCTCCCTCATTGGGACAGATATACAATGAGCAGTTCTTC
few	TRBV29-1	TRBJ2-5	.	CSVGQIETQYF	TGCAGCGTAGGACAGATAGAGACCCAGTACTTC
few	TRBV27	TRBJ1-1	.	CASSPPRRDTEAFF	TGTGCCAGCAGTCCACCCCGCAGGGATACTGAAGCTTTCTTT
.	TRBV5-1	TRBJ2-1	TRBD2	CASSAGLVGGNEQFF	TGCGCCAGCAGCGCCGGACTAGTGGGCGGGAATGAGCAGTTCTTC
few	TRBV15	TRBJ2-3	.	CATSRAGYGDTQYF	TGTGCCACCAGCAGAGCGGGATATGGAGATACGCAGTATTTT
few	TRBV6-6	TRBJ2-7	TRBD1	CASSGDRSYEQYF	TGTGCCAGCAGTGGGGACAGGTCGTACGAGCAGTACTTC
.	TRBV30	TRBJ1-5	.	CASGQLDQPQHF	TGTGCCTCCGGACAGCTGGATCAGCCCCAGCATTTT
.	TRBV6-5	TRBJ1-4	.	CASSYSQGTNEKLFF	TGTGCCAGCAGTTACTCGCAGGGAACTAATGAAAAACTGTTTTTT
.	TRBV7-2	TRBJ2-3	.	CASSLGQRTDTQYF	TGTGCCAGCAGCTTAGGGCAGCGGACAGATACGCAGTATTTT
few	TRBV7-9	TRBJ1-1	.	CASSPSEGFF	TGTGCCAGCAGCCCGTCCGAGGGTTTCTTT
few	TRBV18	TRBJ1-2	.	CASSPSGTYGYTF	TGTGCCAGCTCACCAAGTGGGACTTATGGCTACACCTTC
.	TRBV4-1	TRBJ1-1	TRBD1	CASSQDPGGNTEAFF	TGCGCCAGCAGCCAAGACCCAGGGGGAAACACTGAAGCTTTCTTT
once	TRBV7-2	TRBJ2-5	.	CASSQVGGSETQYF	TGTGCCAGCAGCCAGGTTGGGGGGTCAGAGACCCAGTACTTC
.	TRBV7-6	TRBJ1-6	.	CASSPRPTDTNSPLHF	TGTGCCAGCAGCCCTAGGCCGACCGATACTAATTCACCCCTCCACTTT
.	TRBV7-2	TRBJ1-2	TRBD1	CASSLGTGANYGYTF	TGTGCCAGCAGCTTAGGCACAGGGGCTAACTATGGCTACACCTTC
.	TRBV28	TRBJ2-7	.	CASSSLDSVRPYEQYF	TGTGCCAGCAGTTCCTTGGACAGTGTCAGGCCCTACGAGCAGTACTTC
.	TRBV5-4	TRBJ2-1	.	CASSPGLTMVNEQFF	TGTGCCAGCAGCCCGGGACTCACGATGGTCAATGAGCAGTTCTTC
.	TRBV5-1	TRBJ1-5	.	CASSFRGGQPQHF	TGCGCCAGCAGCTTCCGGGGGGGTCAGCCCCAGCATTTT
few	TRBV29-1	TRBJ2-5	TRBD1	CSVNRDRGMKTQYF	TGCAGCGTTAACCGGGACAGGGGTATGAAGACCCAGTACTTC
few	TRBV4-1	TRBJ2-1	TRBD2	CASSQVGGYNEQFF	TGCGCCAGCAGCCAAGTGGGGGGGTACAATGAGCAGTTCTTC
.	TRBV9	TRBJ1-3	.	CASSVYWGAGNTIYF	TGTGCCAGCAGCGTATATTGGGGAGCTGGAAACACCATATATTTT
few	TRBV9	TRBJ2-3	.	CASSVGGTDTQYF	TGTGCCAGCAGCGTAGGCGGCACAGATACGCAGTATTTT
few	TRBV11-3	TRBJ1-5	.	CASSLFAGLGSNQPQHF	TGTGCCAGCAGCTTATTTGCAGGACTTGGGAGCAATCAGCCCCAGCATTTT
.	TRBV23-1	TRBJ2-5	TRBD1	CATNRGQETQYF	TGCGCCACCAACAGGGGGCAAGAGACCCAGTACTTC
.	TRBV19	TRBJ2-7	.	CASSIVADSYEQYF	TGTGCCAGTAGTATAGTAGCGGACTCCTACGAGCAGTACTTC
.	TRBV9	TRBJ2-7	.	CASSVAAKSSYEQYF	TGTGCCAGCAGCGTAGCTGCGAAGTCTTCCTACGAGCAGTACTTC
.	TRBV6-5	TRBJ2-5	.	CASRRTGTLQETQYF	TGTGCCAGCAGAAGGACCGGGACACTTCAAGAGACCCAGTACTTC
.	TRBV7-9	TRBJ2-2	.	CASSALSGAGELFF	TGTGCCAGCAGCGCCTTATCAGGGGCCGGGGAGCTGTTTTTT
.	TRBV25-1	TRBJ2-1	.	CASSGGPFYNEQFF	TGTGCCAGCAGCGGGGGGCCCTTTTACAATGAGCAGTTCTTC
.	TRBV4-3	TRBJ1-2	.	CASSSGGRVSGNYGYTF	TGCGCCAGCAGCAGCGGGGGTCGGGTCAGCGGTAACTATGGCTACACCTTC
.	TRBV5-8	TRBJ2-5	.	CASSLGSRGRQTQYF	TGTGCCAGCAGCTTGGGTAGCAGGGGTAGGCAGACCCAGTACTTC
few	TRBV29-1	TRBJ2-7	TRBD2	CSVRGTIMYEQYF	TGCAGCGTAAGAGGGACTATAATGTACGAGCAGTACTTC
few	TRBV4-1	TRBJ1-5	.	CASSQVTGGINQPQHF	TGCGCCAGCAGCCAAGTAACCGGGGGAATCAATCAGCCCCAGCATTTT
few	TRBV29-1	TRBJ1-5	.	CSAQGVNQPQHF	TGCAGCGCACAAGGGGTCAATCAGCCCCAGCATTTT
.	TRBV6-1	TRBJ2-5	TRBD1	CASSDRDRGRVETQYF	TGTGCCAGCAGTGACCGGGACAGGGGCAGAGTGGAGACCCAGTACTTC
.	TRBV6-6	TRBJ1-2	.	CASRREGYTF	TGTGCCAGCAGACGGGAAGGCTACACCTTC
.	TRBV6-5	TRBJ1-5	.	CASRPGHGNQPQHF	TGTGCCAGCAGACCGGGACATGGCAATCAGCCCCAGCATTTT
few	TRBV19	TRBJ2-1	TRBD2	CASSNPLGLAGGNEQFF	TGTGCCAGTAGTAACCCCTTGGGACTAGCGGGAGGAAATGAGCAGTTCTTC
few	TRBV4-2	TRBJ2-1	.	CASSQRRGGEREQFF	TGTGCCAGCAGCCAAAGGCGGGGTGGGGAGCGGGAGCAGTTCTTC
.	TRBV7-8	TRBJ2-6	TRBD1	CASSPGQGAPTGANVLTF	TGTGCCAGCAGCCCGGGACAGGGGGCGCCTACTGGGGCCAACGTCCTGACTTTC
few	TRBV5-4	TRBJ2-4	.	CASTRGAENIQYF	TGTGCCAGCACCCGGGGGGCAGAAAACATTCAGTACTTC
few	TRBV27	TRBJ1-1	TRBD1	CASSSRSGGWTEAFF	TGTGCCAGCAGTTCCCGCTCAGGGGGCTGGACTGAAGCTTTCTTT
few	TRBV18	TRBJ2-5	TRBD1	CASSRGFGQASWETQYF	TGTGCCAGCTCACGCGGCTTTGGACAGGCCTCTTGGGAGACCCAGTACTTC
few	TRBV5-1	TRBJ2-2	.	CASSLADTGELFF	TGCGCCAGCAGCTTGGCGGACACCGGGGAGCTGTTTTTT
.	TRBV5-1	TRBJ1-2	TRBD1	CASSFGTGGPGYTF	TGCGCCAGCAGCTTCGGGACAGGAGGGCCTGGCTACACCTTC